This entry features one T cell receptor (beta chain) sequence. The libraries were made with immunoSEQ v3. Each library reached about 2 million read pairs, or about 5-6.5 million at deep level. The protocol was immunoSEQ multiplex PCR, while the TCRdb copy is restricted to in-frame clones and leaves out a portion. The sample lists about 60,000 clones, around 69% occurring once. The CDR3 is made up of 14 amino acids. CDR1 and CDR2 from the germline V gene are SGHTA and FQGNSA. Trimming cost V 1 base and J 3 bases, with 9 bases left between them. Sample time point: pre-treatment sample, taken before nivolumab and TIL therapy. This sample was taken from a study of TIL therapy for anti-PD-1-resistant metastatic lung cancer. Study context: Progressing patients received lymphodepletion, expanded TIL infusion and IL-2. Median patient age was 54, ranging about 38-80 years. Median tumor mutation burden was 1.5 mutations per megabase.

The input for sequencing was blood, taken at baseline. This sequence originates from a person aged 25 to 80 with non-small cell lung cancer. The genes are TRBV7-2 and TRBJ1-1; D ambiguous. CDR3: CASSLEVGDTEAFF. The DNA for the CDR3 is TGTGCCAGCAGCTTAGAGGTTGGGGACACTGAAGCTTTCTTT.